This T cell receptor (beta chain) was retrieved from a study of cytomegalovirus exposure and HLA in healthy donors. The CDR3 is 15 residues long. Looked up from germline, CDR1 is MDHEN and CDR2 is SYDVKM. V was pared by 2 bases and J by 5 bases, with 6 bases of the junction left unmatched. Here immunoSEQ multiplex PCR was the method, and the copy in TCRdb shows in-frame clones only, minus some. The table has 250,000 to 300,000 clones, around 91% seen once. Sequenced material: PBMCs. The sequence was obtained from a woman under 30 in good health and CMV-seronegative. The V gene is TRBV28, the J gene TRBJ2-3; 8 bases match TRBD2. CDR3 nucleotides: TGTGCCAGCAGTTTAAAGCGGGGGAGGTTAGATACGCAGTATTTT. It codes for CASSLKRGRLDTQYF.